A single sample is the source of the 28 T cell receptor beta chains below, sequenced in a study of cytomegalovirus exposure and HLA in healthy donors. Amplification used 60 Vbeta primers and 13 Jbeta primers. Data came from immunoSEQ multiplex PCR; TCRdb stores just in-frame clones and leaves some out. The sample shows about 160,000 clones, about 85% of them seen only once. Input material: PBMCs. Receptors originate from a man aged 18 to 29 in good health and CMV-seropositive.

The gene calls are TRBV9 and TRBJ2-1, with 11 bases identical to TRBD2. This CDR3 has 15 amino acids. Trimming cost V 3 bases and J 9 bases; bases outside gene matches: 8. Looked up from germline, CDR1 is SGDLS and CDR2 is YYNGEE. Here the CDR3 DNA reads TGTGCCAGCAGCGCCTCCCCGGGACTAGCGGTTGAGCAGTTCTTC. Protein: CASSASPGLAVEQFF.

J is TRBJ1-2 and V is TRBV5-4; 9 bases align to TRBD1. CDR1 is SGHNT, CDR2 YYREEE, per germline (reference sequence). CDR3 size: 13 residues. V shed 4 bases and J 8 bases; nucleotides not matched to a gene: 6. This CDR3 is CASSLDRGVGYTF. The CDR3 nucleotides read TGTGCCAGCAGCCTCGACAGGGGGGTAGGCTACACCTTC.

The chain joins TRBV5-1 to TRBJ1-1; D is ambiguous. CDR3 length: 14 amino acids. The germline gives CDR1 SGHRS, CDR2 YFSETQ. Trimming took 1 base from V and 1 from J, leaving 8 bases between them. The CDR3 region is CASSLSRPNTEAFF. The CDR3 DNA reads TGCGCCAGCAGCTTGTCCAGGCCGAACACTGAAGCTTTCTTT.

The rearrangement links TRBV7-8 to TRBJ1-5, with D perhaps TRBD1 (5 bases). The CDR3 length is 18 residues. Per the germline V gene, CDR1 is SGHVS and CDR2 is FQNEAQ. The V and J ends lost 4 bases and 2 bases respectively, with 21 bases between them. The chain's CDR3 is CASSSNEGWGVGNQPQHF. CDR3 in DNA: TGTGCCAGCAGCTCGAATGAGGGGTGGGGGGTAGGCAATCAGCCCCAGCATTTT.

Here the CDR3 DNA reads TGTGCCATCAGTGACCCGGGCTCTGGGGCCAACGTCCTGACTTTC. Amino acids: CAISDPGSGANVLTF. This chain connects TRBV10-3 to TRBJ2-6; D remains ambiguous. Germline values: CDR1 ENHRY, CDR2 SYGVKD. V was clipped by 3 bases and J by 0 bases, with 6 bases between them. There are 15 residues in the CDR3.

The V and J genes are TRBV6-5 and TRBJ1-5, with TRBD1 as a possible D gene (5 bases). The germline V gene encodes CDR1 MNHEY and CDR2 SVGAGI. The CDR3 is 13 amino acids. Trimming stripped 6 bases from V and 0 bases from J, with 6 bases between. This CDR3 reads CASRDSSNQPQHF. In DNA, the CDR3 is TGTGCCAGCAGAGACAGTAGCAATCAGCCCCAGCATTTT.

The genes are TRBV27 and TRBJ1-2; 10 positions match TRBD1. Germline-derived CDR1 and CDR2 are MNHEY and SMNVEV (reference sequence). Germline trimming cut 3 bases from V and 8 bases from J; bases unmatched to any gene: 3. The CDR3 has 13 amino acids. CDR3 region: CASSLGTGVGYTF. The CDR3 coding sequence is TGTGCCAGCAGTTTGGGGACAGGGGTCGGCTACACCTTC.

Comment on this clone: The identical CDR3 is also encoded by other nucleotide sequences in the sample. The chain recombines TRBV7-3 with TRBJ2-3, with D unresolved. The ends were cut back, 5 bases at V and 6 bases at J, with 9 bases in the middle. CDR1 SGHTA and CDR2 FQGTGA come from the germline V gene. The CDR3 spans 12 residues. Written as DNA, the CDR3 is TGTGCCAGCAGCCTGACTGGGGATACGCAGTATTTT. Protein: CASSLTGDTQYF. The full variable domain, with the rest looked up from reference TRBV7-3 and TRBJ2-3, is GAGVSQTPSNKVTEKGKYVELRCDPISGHTALYWYRQSLGQGPEFLIYFQGTGAADDSGLPNDRFFAVRPEGSVSTLKIQRTERGDSAVYLCASSLTGDTQYFGPGTRLTVL.

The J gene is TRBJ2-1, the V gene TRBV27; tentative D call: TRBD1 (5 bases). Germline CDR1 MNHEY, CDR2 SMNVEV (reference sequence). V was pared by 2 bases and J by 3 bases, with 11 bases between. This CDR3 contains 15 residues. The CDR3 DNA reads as TGTGCCAGCAGTTTACGGGCAGGGCGCTACAATGAGCAGTTCTTC. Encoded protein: CASSLRAGRYNEQFF.

The CDR3 protein is CASSPLPSGGSVQETQYF. The CDR3 DNA reads TGTGCCAGCAGCCCCCTTCCTAGCGGGGGGTCCGTCCAAGAGACCCAGTACTTC. This chain links TRBV5-4 with TRBJ2-5, with 11 bases fitting TRBD2. Per germline, CDR1 SGHNT and CDR2 YYREEE (reference sequence). The CDR3 spans 18 residues. Trimming took 4 bases from V and 1 from J; bases not matched to a gene: 12.

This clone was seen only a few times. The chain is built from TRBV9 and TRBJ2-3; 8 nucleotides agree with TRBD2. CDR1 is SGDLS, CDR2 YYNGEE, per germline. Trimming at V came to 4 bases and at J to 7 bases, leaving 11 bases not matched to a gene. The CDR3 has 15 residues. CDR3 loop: CASSSAGLGRNTQYF. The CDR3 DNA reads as TGTGCCAGCAGCTCAGCGGGACTAGGCCGTAATACGCAGTATTTT.

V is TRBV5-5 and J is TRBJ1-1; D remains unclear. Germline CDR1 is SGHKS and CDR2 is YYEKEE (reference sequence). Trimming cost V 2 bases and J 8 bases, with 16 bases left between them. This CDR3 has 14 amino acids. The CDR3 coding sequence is TGTGCCAGCAGCTTAAGTTTTAGTTCATCCGAAGCTTTCTTT. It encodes CASSLSFSSSEAFF.

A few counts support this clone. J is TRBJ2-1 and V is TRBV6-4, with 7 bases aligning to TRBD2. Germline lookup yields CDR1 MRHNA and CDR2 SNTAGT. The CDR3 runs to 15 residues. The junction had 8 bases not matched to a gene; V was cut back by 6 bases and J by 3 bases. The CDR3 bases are TGTGCCAGCAGCTCAAGCGGGGAGGGCTACAATGAGCAGTTCTTC. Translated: CASSSSGEGYNEQFF.

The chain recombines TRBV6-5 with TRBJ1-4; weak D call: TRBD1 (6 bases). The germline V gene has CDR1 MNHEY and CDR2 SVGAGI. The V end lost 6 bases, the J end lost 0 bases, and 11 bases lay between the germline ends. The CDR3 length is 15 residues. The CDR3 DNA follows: TGTGCCAGCAGGCCGGACAGTGCAACTAATGAAAAACTGTTTTTT. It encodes CASRPDSATNEKLFF.

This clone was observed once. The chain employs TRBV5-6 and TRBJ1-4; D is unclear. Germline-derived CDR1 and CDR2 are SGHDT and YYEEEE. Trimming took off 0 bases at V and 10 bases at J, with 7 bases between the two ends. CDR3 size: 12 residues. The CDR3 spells CASSLDRGKLFF. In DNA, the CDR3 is TGTGCCAGCAGCTTGGATCGAGGAAAACTGTTTTTT.

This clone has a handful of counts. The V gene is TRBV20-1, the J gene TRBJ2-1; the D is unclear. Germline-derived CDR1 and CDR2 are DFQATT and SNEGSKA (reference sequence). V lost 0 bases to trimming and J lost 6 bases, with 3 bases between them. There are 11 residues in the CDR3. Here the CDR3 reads CSARDRNEQFF. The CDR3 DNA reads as TGCAGTGCTAGAGATCGCAATGAGCAGTTCTTC.

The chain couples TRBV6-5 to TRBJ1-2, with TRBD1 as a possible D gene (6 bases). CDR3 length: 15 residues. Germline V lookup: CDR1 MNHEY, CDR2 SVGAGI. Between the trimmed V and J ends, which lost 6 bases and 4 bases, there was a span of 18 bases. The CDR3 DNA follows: TGTGCCAGCAGGCAGGAGGAAGGGGGTCTCTATGGCTACACCTTC. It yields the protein CASRQEEGGLYGYTF.

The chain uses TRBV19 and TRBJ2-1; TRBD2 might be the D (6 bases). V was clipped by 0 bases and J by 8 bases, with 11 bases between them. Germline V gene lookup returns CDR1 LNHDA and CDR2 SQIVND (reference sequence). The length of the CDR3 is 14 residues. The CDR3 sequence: CASSIEGGVDEQFF. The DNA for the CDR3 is TGTGCCAGTAGTATAGAGGGGGGAGTCGATGAGCAGTTCTTC.

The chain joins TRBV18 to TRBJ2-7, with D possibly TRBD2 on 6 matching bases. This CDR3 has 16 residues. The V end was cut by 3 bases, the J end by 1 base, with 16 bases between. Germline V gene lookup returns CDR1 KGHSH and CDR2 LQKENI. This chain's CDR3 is CASSPPTGVQSYEQYF. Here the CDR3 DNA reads TGTGCCAGCTCACCTCCAACGGGGGTCCAGTCCTACGAGCAGTACTTC.

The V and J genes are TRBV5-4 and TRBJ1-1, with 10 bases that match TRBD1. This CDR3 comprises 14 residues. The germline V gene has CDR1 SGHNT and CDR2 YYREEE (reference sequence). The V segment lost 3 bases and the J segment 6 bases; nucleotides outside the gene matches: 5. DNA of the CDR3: TGTGCCAGCAGCTGGGACAGGGGTATCCCTGAAGCTTTCTTT. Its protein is CASSWDRGIPEAFF.

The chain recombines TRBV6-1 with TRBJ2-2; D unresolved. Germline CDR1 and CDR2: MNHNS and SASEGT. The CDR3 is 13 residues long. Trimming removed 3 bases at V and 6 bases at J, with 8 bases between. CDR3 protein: CASSDLIPGELFF. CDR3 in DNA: TGTGCCAGCAGTGATCTAATCCCCGGGGAGCTGTTTTTT.

CDR3 in DNA: TGTGCCTGGAGGGGAGGCCGGGGTCATTCACCCCTCCACTTT. Protein: CAWRGGRGHSPLHF. The rearrangement links TRBV30 to TRBJ1-6; no definite D call. Germline assignment: CDR1 GTSNPN and CDR2 SVGIG (reference sequence). The V end was cut by 3 bases, the J end by 8 bases, with 14 bases between. The CDR3 extends over 14 amino acids.

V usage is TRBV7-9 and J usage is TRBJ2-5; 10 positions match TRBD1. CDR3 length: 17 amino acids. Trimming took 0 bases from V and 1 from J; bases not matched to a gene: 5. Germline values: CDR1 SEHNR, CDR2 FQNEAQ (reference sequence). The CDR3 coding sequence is TGTGCCAGCAGCTTAGCGTATTGGGACAGGGGCCAAGAGACCCAGTACTTC. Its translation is CASSLAYWDRGQETQYF.

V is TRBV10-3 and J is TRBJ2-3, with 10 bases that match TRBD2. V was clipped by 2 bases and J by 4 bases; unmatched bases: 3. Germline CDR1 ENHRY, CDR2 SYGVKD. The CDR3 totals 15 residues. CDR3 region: CAISETSGVSDTQYF. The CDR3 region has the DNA TGTGCCATCAGTGAGACTAGCGGGGTTTCAGATACGCAGTATTTT.

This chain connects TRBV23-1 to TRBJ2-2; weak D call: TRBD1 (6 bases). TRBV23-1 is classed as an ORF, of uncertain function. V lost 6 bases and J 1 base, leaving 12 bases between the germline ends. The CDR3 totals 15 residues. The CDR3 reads CASSTPGQNTGELFF. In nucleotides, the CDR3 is TGCGCCAGCAGCACGCCGGGACAGAACACCGGGGAGCTGTTTTTT.

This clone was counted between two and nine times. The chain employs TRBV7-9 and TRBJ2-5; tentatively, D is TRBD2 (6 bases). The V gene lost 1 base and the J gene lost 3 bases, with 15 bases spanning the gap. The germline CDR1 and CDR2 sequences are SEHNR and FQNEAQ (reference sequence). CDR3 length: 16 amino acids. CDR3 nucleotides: TGTGCCAGCAGCTTAGTTCTTTCGTGGGGGGAAGAGACCCAGTACTTC. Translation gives CASSLVLSWGEETQYF.

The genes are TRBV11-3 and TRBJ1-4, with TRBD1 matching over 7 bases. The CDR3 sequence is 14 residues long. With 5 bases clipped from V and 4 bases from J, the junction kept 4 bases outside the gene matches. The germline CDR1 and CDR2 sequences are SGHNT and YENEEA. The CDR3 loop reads CASSRQGINEKLFF. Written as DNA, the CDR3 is TGTGCCAGCAGCCGACAGGGCATTAATGAAAAACTGTTTTTT. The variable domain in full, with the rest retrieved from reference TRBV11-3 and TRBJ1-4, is EAGVVQSPRYKIIEKKQPVAFWCNPISGHNTLYWYLQNLGQGPELLIRYENEEAVDDSQLPKDRFSAERLKGVDSTLKIQPAELGDSAVYLCASSRQGINEKLFFGSGTQLSVL.

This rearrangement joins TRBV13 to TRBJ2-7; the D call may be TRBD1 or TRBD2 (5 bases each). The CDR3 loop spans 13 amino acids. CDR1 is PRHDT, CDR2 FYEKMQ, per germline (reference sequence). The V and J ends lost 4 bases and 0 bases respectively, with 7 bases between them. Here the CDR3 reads CASSSGSSYEQYF. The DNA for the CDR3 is TGTGCCAGCAGCTCAGGGAGCTCCTACGAGCAGTACTTC. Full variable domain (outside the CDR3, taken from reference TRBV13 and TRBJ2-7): AAGVIQSPRHLIKEKRETATLKCYPIPRHDTVYWYQQGPGQDPQFLISFYEKMQSDKGSIPDRFSAQQFSDYHSELNMSSLELGDSALYFCASSSGSSYEQYFGPGTRLTVT.